This entry lists 29 T cell receptor beta chains sequenced from one sample in a study of CD8+ T cells in alopecia areata. It was cDNA, reverse transcribed from extracted RNA, that served as the sequencing template. Here immunoSEQ multiplex PCR was the method, and the copy in TCRdb shows in-frame clones only, minus some. The sample gives about 110,000 clones, over 80% of which show up once; roughly a quarter is in the top ten. Stated treatment: oral pan-JAK inhibitor, 5-10 mg twice daily. The sample here was CD8+ T cells sorted from blood, taken at week 24, from a patient treated with tofacitinib. The receptors come from a human donor with alopecia areata.

The rearrangement joins TRBV4-1 to TRBJ1-1, with TRBD1 as a possible D gene (5 bases). This CDR3 spans 14 amino acids. Germline assignment: CDR1 MGHRA and CDR2 YSYEKL. Deletions cut 0 bases from V and 1 base from J, with 6 bases between. CDR3 DNA: TGCGCCAGCAGCCAAGATCAGGGGAACACTGAAGCTTTCTTT. The encoded protein is CASSQDQGNTEAFF.

This rearrangement joins TRBV7-9 to TRBJ2-5; TRBD2 matches at 8 bases. CDR3 size: 12 residues. The germline gives CDR1 SEHNR, CDR2 FQNEAQ (reference sequence). J gave up 5 bases and V 8 bases, and 4 bases lay outside the gene matches. This CDR3 is CASRTSGETQYF. The CDR3, as DNA: TGTGCCAGCCGAACTAGCGGTGAGACCCAGTACTTC.

The chain joins TRBV4-3 to TRBJ2-1, with 8 positions matching TRBD1. The ends lost 0 bases at V and 0 bases at J; junction bases unmatched: 4. CDR3 length equals 17 residues. The germline V gene has CDR1 LGHNA and CDR2 YSLEER. DNA for the CDR3: TGCGCCAGCAGCCAAGATGCAGGGACAGGCTCCTACAATGAGCAGTTCTTC. Its protein is CASSQDAGTGSYNEQFF.

The chain uses TRBV6-5 and TRBJ1-1; D is uncertain. CDR1 MNHEY and CDR2 SVGAGI come from the germline V gene. Trimming left V 2 bases short and J 2 bases short, with 9 bases between. This CDR3 has 14 amino acids. CDR3 residues: CASSYGQTNTEAFF. CDR3 sequence (DNA): TGTGCCAGCAGTTACGGTCAGACTAACACTGAAGCTTTCTTT.

The J gene is TRBJ2-5, the V gene TRBV30; 8 bases line up with TRBD1. CDR1 GTSNPN and CDR2 SVGIG come from the germline V gene (reference sequence). With V trimmed by 3 bases and J by 5 bases, 8 bases remained unmatched. The CDR3 extends over 14 amino acids. The CDR3 spells CAWRSTGEWETQYF. The CDR3 DNA sequence: TGTGCCTGGAGGTCGACAGGGGAGTGGGAGACCCAGTACTTC.

The chain links TRBV6-5 to TRBJ2-1; TRBD1 agrees at 12 bases. The germline V gene encodes CDR1 MNHEY and CDR2 SVGAGI. V lost 10 bases, J lost 7 bases, and 11 bases stayed unmatched. The length of the CDR3 is 15 residues. The CDR3 spells CATRLGQGAWNEQFF. The CDR3 nucleotides read TGTGCCACACGATTGGGACAGGGGGCTTGGAATGAGCAGTTCTTC.

CDR3 sequence (DNA): TGTGCCTGGAGTGTAAGAACAGCTATGAACACTGAAGCTTTCTTT. Translated, it gives CAWSVRTAMNTEAFF. The chain recombines TRBV30 with TRBJ1-1, with no clear D. This CDR3 is built from 15 residues. The V and J ends lost 0 bases and 0 bases respectively, with 11 bases between them. Germline V gene data show CDR1 as GTSNPN and CDR2 as SVGIG (reference sequence).

V is TRBV27 and J is TRBJ2-7, with D hard to call. This CDR3 is 14 amino acids long. V lost 1 base and J 2 bases, leaving 9 bases between the germline ends. Per germline, CDR1 MNHEY and CDR2 SMNVEV (reference sequence). CDR3 nucleotide sequence: TGTGCCAGCAGTTTATGGGGATCGACCTACGAGCAGTACTTC. Protein product: CASSLWGSTYEQYF.

The chain joins TRBV29-1 to TRBJ2-3; D is uncertain. With 1 base removed from V and 1 base from J, the gap between germline ends came to 12 bases. This CDR3 has 15 residues. The germline V gene encodes CDR1 SQVTM and CDR2 ANQGSEA. The CDR3 bases are TGCAGCGTTGAAGGGTCCGATTGGGGCACAGATACGCAGTATTTT. Translation: CSVEGSDWGTDTQYF.

V is TRBV15 and J is TRBJ2-5, with 7 bases that match TRBD2. V lost 8 bases and J lost 5; bases outside the gene matches: 8. Per germline, CDR1 LNHNV and CDR2 YYDKDF (reference sequence). The CDR3 is 13 residues long. The CDR3 sequence: CATSGRGGETQYF. The DNA for the CDR3 is TGTGCCACCTCGGGTCGGGGAGGGGAGACCCAGTACTTC.

This chain joins TRBV19 and TRBJ1-1, with unresolved D. This CDR3 is built from 14 residues. Trimming took 5 bases from V and 5 from J, leaving 15 bases between them. CDR1 is LNHDA and CDR2 is SQIVND in the germline V gene (reference sequence). CDR3 region: CASSVLLGGTEAFF. As DNA, the CDR3 is TGTGCCAGTAGTGTCTTGTTGGGAGGGACTGAAGCTTTCTTT.

Points on this clone: The sample has other DNA sequences that encode this CDR3 too. The chain recombines TRBV7-9 with TRBJ2-5, with TRBD2 matching over 11 bases. J gave up 3 bases and V 3 bases, and 3 bases lay outside the gene matches. Germline lookup yields CDR1 SEHNR and CDR2 FQNEAQ (reference sequence). The CDR3 is 15 amino acids. The CDR3 spells CASSFPTSGEETQYF. Here the CDR3 DNA reads TGTGCCAGCAGCTTCCCGACTAGCGGGGAAGAGACCCAGTACTTC.

CDR3: CASSLTAGQDSYYEQYF. The CDR3 coding sequence is TGTGCCAGCAGCTTAACCGCCGGACAGGATAGCTACTACGAGCAGTACTTC. The chain is built from TRBV7-9 and TRBJ2-5, with 7 nucleotides matching TRBD1. The J call may be mistaken, given a closer DNA end match to TRBJ2-7. The CDR3 sequence is 17 residues long. Germline loops: CDR1 SEHNR, CDR2 FQNEAQ (reference sequence).

For the CDR3, the DNA is TGTGCCACCAGCAGCTGGGGGCCTGGAAACACCATATATTTT. Its protein product is CATSSWGPGNTIYF. The V and J genes are TRBV15 and TRBJ1-3, with D possibly TRBD1 on 6 matching bases. This CDR3 is 14 amino acids long. The V gene lost 3 bases and the J gene lost 2 bases, with 8 bases spanning the gap. Germline loops: CDR1 LNHNV, CDR2 YYDKDF (reference sequence).

This clone is labeled medium-sized. The junction and the germline gene differ at one end; a read error may be behind it. The chain combines TRBV5-5 with TRBJ1-2; 8 positions match TRBD1. This CDR3 region has 15 residues. The V gene's germline CDR1 is SGHKS and CDR2 YYEKEE (reference sequence). The CDR3 DNA is TGCGCCAGCAGCCAAGATAGGACAGGGCAATATGGCTACACCTTC. Its translation is CASSQDRTGQYGYTF.

V is TRBV6-1 and J is TRBJ1-2, with D perhaps TRBD1 (6 bases). CDR3 length: 18 residues. V was pared by 2 bases and J by 4 bases, with 23 bases between. Germline-derived CDR1 and CDR2 are MNHNS and SASEGT. The CDR3 loop reads CASSEFNPRTVQGYGYTF. DNA of the CDR3: TGTGCCAGCAGTGAATTCAACCCCCGGACAGTTCAGGGCTATGGCTACACCTTC.

V usage is TRBV4-1 and J usage is TRBJ2-1; D unclear. The V gene's germline CDR1 is MGHRA and CDR2 YSYEKL. The CDR3 runs 14 residues. Trimming took 0 bases from V and 9 from J, leaving 12 bases between them. CDR3 coding DNA: TGCGCCAGCAGCCAAGATGTGGCCCCAGGTGAGCAGTTCTTC. This sequence encodes CASSQDVAPGEQFF.

V is TRBV11-2 and J is TRBJ2-7; no clear D gene. Germline CDR1 is SGHAT and CDR2 is FQNNGV. Trimming left V 1 base short and J 1 base short, with 11 bases between. The CDR3 sequence is 15 residues long. CDR3 loop: CASSLVPSVSYEQYF. In nucleotides, the CDR3 is TGTGCCAGCAGCTTAGTCCCATCCGTATCCTACGAGCAGTACTTC.

This clone was seen once. This chain links TRBV4-1 with TRBJ1-6, with 8 bases identical to TRBD1. CDR1 and CDR2 from the germline V gene are MGHRA and YSYEKL. The CDR3 contains 14 residues. Unmatched junction bases numbered 2, after V lost 3 bases and J lost 7 bases. CDR3 in DNA: TGCGCCAGCAGCCAGTGGACAGGGAATTCACCCCTCCACTTT. Amino acid sequence: CASSQWTGNSPLHF.

The chain uses TRBV19 and TRBJ2-6; D possibly corresponds to TRBD1 (6 bases). Germline V gene sequence: CDR1 LNHDA, CDR2 SQIVND (reference sequence). The CDR3 has 14 amino acids. V gave up 8 bases and J gave up 4 bases, with 12 bases separating them. CDR3 region: CASRPGAGANVLTF. The CDR3 region has the DNA TGTGCCAGTCGCCCAGGGGCCGGGGCCAACGTCCTGACTTTC. Filled out from reference TRBV19 and TRBJ2-6, the complete variable domain reads DGGITQSPKYLFRKEGQNVTLSCEQNLNHDAMYWYRQDPGQGLRLIYYSQIVNDFQKGDIAEGYSVSREKKESFPLTVTSAQKNPTAFYLCASRPGAGANVLTFGAGSRLTVL.

The chain carries TRBV10-3 and TRBJ2-3, with D unresolved. The V gene's germline CDR1 is ENHRY and CDR2 SYGVKD. The CDR3 length is 15 residues. The germline V and J ends were trimmed by 10 bases and 0 bases, with 17 bases remaining between them. The DNA for the CDR3 is TGTGCCACCCTCCGCGGTGCCTCTAGCACAGATACGCAGTATTTT. Translating gives CATLRGASSTDTQYF.

V gene TRBV9 combines with J gene TRBJ2-5, with D perhaps matching TRBD2 (7 bases). This CDR3 comprises 16 residues. The germline V gene has CDR1 SGDLS and CDR2 YYNGEE. The V end lost 0 bases, the J end lost 4 bases, and 16 bases lay between the germline ends. CDR3 nucleotide sequence: TGTGCCAGCAGCGTAGAAACAGGGATAGCGGGAGAGACCCAGTACTTC. Its translation is CASSVETGIAGETQYF. The variable domain in full, completed from reference TRBV9 and TRBJ2-5, reads DSGVTQTPKHLITATGQRVTLRCSPRSGDLSVYWYQQSLDQGLQFLIQYYNGEERAKGNILERFSAQQFPDLHSELNLSSLELGDSALYFCASSVETGIAGETQYFGPGTRLLVL.

This CDR3 is CASSSRQGSYNEQFF. CDR3 DNA: TGTGCCAGCAGCTCTCGACAGGGCTCCTACAATGAGCAGTTCTTC. The rearrangement links TRBV7-9 to TRBJ2-1, with 7 nucleotides matching TRBD1. The CDR3 has 15 residues. With V trimmed by 4 bases and J by 0 bases, 3 bases remained unmatched. The V gene's germline CDR1 is SEHNR and CDR2 FQNEAQ (reference sequence).

V gene TRBV7-9 combines with J gene TRBJ2-3; tentative D call: TRBD2 (6 bases). Germline CDR1 is SEHNR and CDR2 is FQNEAQ (reference sequence). Between the trimmed V and J ends, which lost 10 bases and 6 bases, there was a span of 23 bases. CDR3 length equals 15 residues. The CDR3 nucleotides read TGTGCCACCAATTCGCGGGCGGGGTCCGGGGATACGCAGTATTTT. This gives the protein CATNSRAGSGDTQYF.

This chain links TRBV11-3 with TRBJ2-5; TRBD2 aligns across 8 bases. This CDR3 region has 15 residues. Germline-derived CDR1 and CDR2 are SGHNT and YENEEA. J lost 5 bases, V lost 3 bases, and 8 bases had no gene match. CDR3 region: CASSFVRTSMETQYF. The CDR3 bases are TGTGCCAGCAGCTTTGTTCGGACTAGCATGGAGACCCAGTACTTC.

This chain uses TRBV29-1 with TRBJ2-7; 10 nucleotides align to TRBD1. The CDR3 runs to 15 residues. The J segment lost 4 bases and the V segment lost 6 bases, leaving 12 bases of the junction unmatched. CDR1 and CDR2 (germline): SQVTM, ANQGSEA. CDR3 amino acids: CSVEFPGQGPYEQYF. CDR3 nucleotide sequence: TGCAGCGTGGAATTTCCGGGACAGGGGCCATACGAGCAGTACTTC.

This chain's CDR3 is CAWSKTSGDTQYF. As DNA, the CDR3 is TGTGCCTGGAGTAAAACTAGCGGGGATACGCAGTATTTT. This sequence joins TRBV30 and TRBJ2-3, with TRBD2 identical over 9 bases. The CDR3 is 13 residues long. Germline V gene sequence: CDR1 GTSNPN, CDR2 SVGIG (reference sequence). V shed 2 bases, J shed 6 bases, and the junction held 3 bases outside the gene matches. Full variable domain (remainder filled in from reference TRBV30 and TRBJ2-3): SQTIHQWPATLVQPVGSPLSLECTVEGTSNPNLYWYRQAAGRGLQLLFYSVGIGQISSEVPQNLSASRPQDRQFILSSKKLLLSDSGFYLCAWSKTSGDTQYFGPGTRLTVL.

This clone was counted a single time. V gene TRBV27 combines with J gene TRBJ1-1; weak D call: TRBD1 (6 bases). Germline V gene data show CDR1 as MNHEY and CDR2 as SMNVEV (reference sequence). V gave up 6 bases and J gave up 2 bases, with 16 bases separating them. This CDR3 comprises 15 residues. The CDR3 nucleotides are TGTGCCAGCAGCTCCGAGGGGGTCCCAAACACTGAAGCTTTCTTT. Translated: CASSSEGVPNTEAFF.

The chain couples TRBV6-5 to TRBJ1-3; D unclear. The V gene lost 2 bases and the J gene lost 4 bases, with 9 bases spanning the gap. The V gene's germline CDR1 is MNHEY and CDR2 SVGAGI. The CDR3 contains 14 residues. This CDR3 is CASSYRGFGNTIYF. The CDR3 nucleotides read TGTGCCAGCAGTTACCGGGGATTCGGAAACACCATATATTTT.